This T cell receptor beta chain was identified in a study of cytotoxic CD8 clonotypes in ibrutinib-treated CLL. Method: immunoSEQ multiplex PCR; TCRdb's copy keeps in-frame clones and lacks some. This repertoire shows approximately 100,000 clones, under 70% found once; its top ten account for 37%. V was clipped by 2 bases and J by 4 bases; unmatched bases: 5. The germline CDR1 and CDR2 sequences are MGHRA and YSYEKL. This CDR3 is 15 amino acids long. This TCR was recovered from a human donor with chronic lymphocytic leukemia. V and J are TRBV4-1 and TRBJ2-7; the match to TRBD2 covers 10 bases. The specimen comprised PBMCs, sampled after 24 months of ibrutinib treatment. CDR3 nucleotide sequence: TGCGCCAGCAGCCAAACTAGCGGGGCTTCTTACGAGCAGTACTTC. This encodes CASSQTSGASYEQYF.